This is a list of T cell receptor beta chains from one sample in a study of T cells in Graves' hyperthyroidism and ophthalmopathy. TCRdb itself ran the multiplex PCR reads through MiXCR, one entry per CDR3 protein. There are roughly 660,000 distinct CDR3 sequences in the sample; about 18% occur only once, and about 16% lies in the top ten. The specimen was blood. The receptors were sampled from a man aged 45 to 65 with Graves' hyperthyroidism. Both conserved end residues are part of each CDR3. The D gene is left open where the match is weak. The size field is filled for only some rows; it gives once, few, many or a size class.

J,size,V,D,DNA,CDR3
TRBJ1-5,few,TRBV19,NA,TGTGCCAGTAGTATCCGTGACGGAAGGGTGCAGCCCCAGCATTTT,CASSIRDGRVQPQHF
TRBJ1-6,few,TRBV15,NA,TGTGCCACCAGCAGAGAGGGCAGGGCCAAATCACCCCTCCACTTT,CATSREGRAKSPLHF
TRBJ2-1,many,TRBV3-1,NA,TGTGCCAGCAGCCCCTCGGCGGGGTCCTACAATGAGCAGTTCTTC,CASSPSAGSYNEQFF
TRBJ2-5,NA,TRBV10-3,TRBD2,TGTGCCATCAGTGAGTCGACCGGGGGGGGAGAGACCCAGTACTTC,CAISESTGGGETQYF
TRBJ1-5,NA,TRBV3-1,NA,TGTGCCAGCAGCCAAGGCGCGACAAACCAGCATTTT,CASSQGATNQHF
TRBJ2-7,NA,TRBV13,NA,TGTGCCAGCAGCCCCCGACAGAGTAAGTCCTACGAGCAGTACTTC,CASSPRQSKSYEQYF
TRBJ1-1,many,TRBV2,TRBD1,TGTGGGGTGGACAGGGCAAGGGCTGAAGCTTTCTTT,CGVDRARAEAFF
TRBJ2-7,few,TRBV27,TRBD2,TGTGCCAGCGCCTTGACTAGCTTACCTTACGAGCAGTACTTC,CASALTSLPYEQYF
TRBJ2-2,few,TRBV27,NA,TGTGCCAGCAGCCCGATTTCGAACACCGGGGAGCTGTTTTTT,CASSPISNTGELFF
TRBJ1-5,NA,TRBV14,NA,TGTGCCAGCAGCCAAGGACACCTCAATCAGCCCCAGCATTTT,CASSQGHLNQPQHF
TRBJ2-2,few,TRBV11-2,NA,TGTGCCAGCAGCTTAGTGTTTGTAACCGGGGAGCTGGTTTTT,CASSLVFVTGELVF
TRBJ2-1,many,TRBV19,TRBD2,TGTGCCAGTAGTCGAGCGGGAGGTGAAAATGAGCAGTTCTTC,CASSRAGGENEQFF
TRBJ2-7,many,TRBV2,NA,TGTGCCAGCACCGTGGACAGTAACTCCTACGAGCAGTACTTC,CASTVDSNSYEQYF
TRBJ2-1,few,TRBV24-1,NA,TGTGCCACCAATGCTGACGGGTACAATGAGCAGTTCTTC,CATNADGYNEQFF
TRBJ2-7,NA,TRBV3-1,TRBD1,TGTGCCAGCAGCCAAGGTTCAGTGACAGGGGGCGAGCAGTACTTC,CASSQGSVTGGEQYF
TRBJ2-7,NA,TRBV18,TRBD1,TGTGCCAGCTCACCACAGGGGGCCGGGGAGCAGTACTTC,CASSPQGAGEQYF
TRBJ1-2,many,TRBV6-1,NA,TGTGCCAGCACACCAGCAGCTAACTATGGCTACACCTTC,CASTPAANYGYTF
TRBJ2-7,many,TRBV12-3/TRBV12-4,NA,TGTGCCAGCAGTCATACCGGGGACTTAGAGCAGTACTTC,CASSHTGDLEQYF
TRBJ2-5,few,TRBV4-1,TRBD2,TGCGCCAGCAGCCAAGATGGGACTAGAGAAGAGACCCAGTACTTC,CASSQDGTREETQYF
TRBJ2-1,NA,TRBV7-3,NA,TGTGCCAGCAGCTCATCGTCGGGTCAGCAGTTCTTC,CASSSSSGQQFF
TRBJ2-2,few,TRBV5-1,NA,TGCGCCAGCAGCGCAAACAGGCCGACTTCTGGATTGAACACCGGGGAGCTGTTTTTT,CASSANRPTSGLNTGELFF
TRBJ1-6,many,TRBV2,NA,TGTGCCAGCAGTGGACAGTTAAATTCACCCCTCCACTTT,CASSGQLNSPLHF
TRBJ2-5,many,TRBV12-3/TRBV12-4,NA,TGTGCCAGCAGTTCCCAGCAAGAGACCCAGTACTTC,CASSSQQETQYF
TRBJ2-2,many,TRBV28,NA,TGTGCCAGCAGTACCGGGACAACCGGGGAGCTGTTTTTT,CASSTGTTGELFF
TRBJ2-3,many,TRBV11-1,TRBD2,TGTGCCAGCAGCTCACGACTAGCGGGAAGGGATACGCAGTATTTT,CASSSRLAGRDTQYF
TRBJ2-1,many,TRBV12-5,TRBD1,TGTGCTAGTGCACAGGGGCATGAGCAGTTCTTC,CASAQGHEQFF
TRBJ1-6,many,TRBV10-3,NA,TGTGCCATCAGGTCCCGGCCTCCAGCTATGGCCCTCCACTTT,CAIRSRPPAMALHF
TRBJ2-7,few,TRBV4-1,TRBD2,TGCGCCAGCAGCCAAGCTAATCTAGCGGGAGGGGGTTTCGAGCAGTACTTC,CASSQANLAGGGFEQYF
TRBJ1-1,few,TRBV7-3,TRBD1,TGTGCCAGCAGCTGGGGACAGGGGGGGATCACTGAAGCTTTCTTT,CASSWGQGGITEAFF
TRBJ2-1,few,TRBV28,NA,TGTACCAGCAGTTTCTCTAGCGCCCCTTCTAATGAGCAGTTCTTC,CTSSFSSAPSNEQFF
TRBJ2-3,NA,TRBV6-2/TRBV6-3,TRBD2,TGTGCCAGCAGTTTAGACTTAGCGGGGAACACAGATACGCAGTATTTT,CASSLDLAGNTDTQYF
TRBJ1-2,few,TRBV6-1,NA,TGTGCCAGCAAATTTAGGGCCCTTTATGGCTACACCTTC,CASKFRALYGYTF
TRBJ1-6,many,TRBV2,TRBD1,TGTGCCAGCAGCGACAGGGGAAATTCACCCCTCCACTTT,CASSDRGNSPLHF
TRBJ2-2,few,TRBV7-3,TRBD2,TGTGCCAGCAGCCCCGGGGTAGCGGGTAGGACCGGGGAGCTGTTTTTT,CASSPGVAGRTGELFF
TRBJ2-5,NA,TRBV9,NA,TGTGCCAGCAGCGTATCGGGGGCCGAGGGAGAGACCCAGTACTTC,CASSVSGAEGETQYF
TRBJ1-3,NA,TRBV13,NA,TGTGCCAGCAGCGGAGACCCTCCAGAGCCTGGAAACACCATATATTTT,CASSGDPPEPGNTIYF
TRBJ2-3,few,TRBV7-9,NA,TGTGCCGGCAGCTTAGGTGGACTCGCTAGCACAGATACGCAGTATTTT,CAGSLGGLASTDTQYF
TRBJ2-7,NA,TRBV15,NA,TGTGCCACCAGCAGAGATGGAGGAGGCTCCTACGAGCAGTACTTC,CATSRDGGGSYEQYF
TRBJ1-2,many,TRBV13,TRBD1,TGTGCCAGCAAGGGACAGGGGCCTGCTAACTATGGCTACACCTTC,CASKGQGPANYGYTF
TRBJ1-5,few,TRBV28,TRBD1,TGTGCCAGCAGTTTATATCAGGGGGCATGGGGTCAGCCCCAGCATTTT,CASSLYQGAWGQPQHF
TRBJ2-1,NA,TRBV10-2,NA,TGCGCCAGCATTGGTGCGGCTCCCTACAATGAGCAGTTCTTC,CASIGAAPYNEQFF
TRBJ2-6,few,TRBV5-1,NA,TGCGCCAGCAGCCCAAGGGCCAGGGGTAACTCTGGGGCCAACGTCCTGACTTTC,CASSPRARGNSGANVLTF
TRBJ1-3,NA,TRBV24-1,TRBD1,TGTGCCACCCAGGGGGCATCTGGAAACACCATATATTTT,CATQGASGNTIYF
TRBJ2-1,many,TRBV2,TRBD2,TGTGCCAGCAGTGAAGGTGGACTAGCGGGAGCTGAGCAGTTCTTC,CASSEGGLAGAEQFF
TRBJ1-4,NA,TRBV27,NA,TGTGCCAGCAGTCTTATGAGAGGAGAAAAACTGTTTTTT,CASSLMRGEKLFF
TRBJ1-2,few,TRBV19,TRBD1,TGTGCCAGTAGTGCCCGGAAGGGGGCTACCACAACTTCTAACTATGGCTACACCTTC,CASSARKGATTTSNYGYTF
TRBJ2-5,few,TRBV12-3/TRBV12-4,NA,TGTGCCAGCAGCTTGATAAATCCCTTGGGGGGAGAGACCCAGTACTTC,CASSLINPLGGETQYF
TRBJ2-3,few,TRBV30,NA,TGTGCCTGGAGTGGGACAGCTTCCTTCCTCTATAGCACAGATACGCAGTATTTT,CAWSGTASFLYSTDTQYF
TRBJ1-2,NA,TRBV20-1,NA,TGCAGTGCTAGAGATGAGGCCCTAGGTTACTATGGCTACACCTTC,CSARDEALGYYGYTF
TRBJ1-2,many,TRBV27,NA,TGTGCCAGCAGGGGACCGGGACGGAACTATGGCTACACCTTC,CASRGPGRNYGYTF
TRBJ2-3,many,TRBV2,TRBD2,TGTGCCAGGGGAACTAGCGGCACAGATACGCAGTATTTT,CARGTSGTDTQYF
TRBJ2-3,many,TRBV7-2,TRBD2,TGTGCCAGCAGACTAGCGCGAAACACAGATACGCAGTATTTT,CASRLARNTDTQYF
TRBJ2-3,NA,TRBV20-1,TRBD2,TGCAGTGCTCTCGAAGGAGGGACTACTCAGGGTACGCAGTATTTT,CSALEGGTTQGTQYF
TRBJ2-3,many,TRBV7-9,NA,TGTGCCAGCAGCTCCCTTTCGAGGTCCGGAGATACGCAGTATTTT,CASSSLSRSGDTQYF
TRBJ2-7,many,TRBV28,NA,TGTGCCAGCAGTTTGGGGACGGAATACTCCTACGAGCAGTACTTC,CASSLGTEYSYEQYF
TRBJ2-7,NA,TRBV5-1,NA,TGCGCCAGCAGCTTGGAGTCACAGGCGTACGAGCAGTACTTC,CASSLESQAYEQYF
TRBJ1-6,many,TRBV30,TRBD1,TGTGCCTGGGGGGACAGAGATAATTCACCCCTCCACTTT,CAWGDRDNSPLHF
TRBJ2-7,NA,TRBV25-1,TRBD2,TGTGCCAGCAGTGACCTAGCGGAAAAGGGCGAGCAGTACTTC,CASSDLAEKGEQYF
TRBJ2-5,NA,TRBV28,TRBD2,TGTGCCAGCAGTTTCCCCGGGACTAAAGAGACCCAGTACTTC,CASSFPGTKETQYF
TRBJ1-1,many,TRBV29-1,NA,TGCAGCGTTTTTTACACTGAAGCTTTCTTT,CSVFYTEAFF